This record looks at one TCR beta chain sequence and its context. Original analysis: Quantification of nucleated cells was approximated via reference gene primer amplification. The assay was immunoSEQ multiplex PCR, and TCRdb's table has in-frame clones only and misses some. The DNA gave D and trimming, while V, J and clone size come from that table. The top ten hold about 24% of the sample, which has 90,000 or so clones, about four fifths seen once. Germline V gene sequence: CDR1 SGHKS, CDR2 YYEKEE (reference sequence). V was shortened by 1 base and J by 2 bases, with 12 bases between the two germline ends. This CDR3 comprises 15 residues. The data derive from a study of blood T cell repertoires in COVID-19. Background on the study: Sites in the United States, Italy and Spain provided acute and convalescent COVID-19 samples.

This sequence originates from a human donor in a cohort sampled during active COVID-19. The V and J genes are TRBV5-5 and TRBJ1-1; maybe TRBD1 (6 bases). The sample was peripheral blood. The CDR3 bases are TGTGCCAGCAGCTTGACAGGGATGAGAAACACTGAAGCTTTCTTT. The encoded protein is CASSLTGMRNTEAFF.